This T cell receptor beta chain emerged from a study of shared clonotypes between healthy human individuals. From germline, CDR1 is SGHTA and CDR2 FQGNSA. The CDR3 consists of 14 residues. Trimming cost V 3 bases and J 2 bases, with 9 bases left between them. In the case of this clone: The same CDR3 is also encoded by other DNA sequences in this sample.

Libraries were prepared by immunoSEQ multiplex PCR; TCRdb keeps only in-frame clonotypes and omits some of them. The sample lists about 2.4 million clones, roughly nine tenths occurring once. Recent vaccinations or acute infections were absent in the healthy HIV-negative adult donors. The donor cohort consisted entirely of Caucasian adults residing in Nashville, Tennessee. Sequenced: naive CD4+ T cells sorted from blood. Subset given: CD45RA+ positively selected. The rearrangement links TRBV7-2 to TRBJ2-3; D possibly corresponds to TRBD2 (6 bases). This TCR was sampled from a man aged 18-30 years in good health. In DNA form, the CDR3 reads TGTGCCAGCAGCTTGGGAGGAGCCACAGATACGCAGTATTTT. This gives the protein CASSLGGATDTQYF.